This passage covers 25 T cell receptor beta chains from one sample sequenced in a study of blood T cell repertoires in COVID-19. The table came from immunoSEQ multiplex PCR; TCRdb's copy has only in-frame clones and leaves some out. The sample has about 230,000 clones; around four fifths are singletons. Sequences were obtained from peripheral blood. The receptors originated from a woman in her 70s with active or convalescent COVID-19.

The chain uses TRBV5-6 and TRBJ2-5, with 7 bases that match TRBD2. This CDR3 is built from 15 residues. Trimming removed 2 bases from V and 1 base from J; junction bases left unmatched: 5. CDR1 and CDR2 from the germline V gene are SGHDT and YYEEEE. The CDR3 DNA follows: TGTGCCAGCAGCTTCCTCCGGACTAGCCAAGAGACCCAGTACTTC. Translated, it gives CASSFLRTSQETQYF.

The V and J genes are TRBV30 and TRBJ2-5; D is unclear. Trimming cost V 1 base and J 4 bases, with 7 bases left between them. CDR3 length: 12 residues. Germline CDR1 GTSNPN, CDR2 SVGIG (reference sequence). CDR3 in DNA: TGTGCCTGGAGTGCCTCCCGAGAGACCCAGTACTTC. Protein sequence: CAWSASRETQYF.

The chain employs TRBV19 and TRBJ1-5; D is undetermined. V was shortened by 9 bases and J by 3 bases, with 12 bases between the two germline ends. The CDR3 sequence is 13 residues long. Per the germline V gene, CDR1 is LNHDA and CDR2 is SQIVND (reference sequence). In DNA form, the CDR3 reads TGTGCCAGCTCTCCGGGGTCCAATCAGCCCCAGCATTTT. Its translation: CASSPGSNQPQHF.

Of note for this clone: The junction departs from germline at one end; a sequencing error may be responsible. The chain links TRBV6-2 or TRBV6-3 to TRBJ2-5, with 8 bases that match TRBD2. This CDR3 comprises 14 residues. CDR1 MNHEY and CDR2 SVGEGT come from the germline V gene. CDR3: CVSSNGGALQTQYF. The DNA of the CDR3 is TGTGTCAGCAGCAACGGGGGGGCCCTGCAGACCCAGTACTTC.

V usage is TRBV5-4 and J usage is TRBJ2-2; 8 positions match TRBD1. Unmatched junction bases numbered 4, after V lost 1 base and J lost 2 bases. This CDR3 region has 16 residues. Germline CDR1 SGHNT, CDR2 YYREEE (reference sequence). In DNA, the CDR3 is TGTGCCAGCAGCTTGACAACAGGGGGAAACACCGGGGAGCTGTTTTTT. Translation: CASSLTTGGNTGELFF.

The chain carries TRBV6-5 and TRBJ2-3, with D perhaps matching TRBD2 (5 bases). Trimming took 6 bases from V and 0 from J, leaving 13 bases between them. CDR1 is MNHEY and CDR2 is SVGAGI in the germline V gene. This CDR3 region has 15 residues. CDR3 coding DNA: TGTGCCAGCAGCAGAGGGTCTTCTAGCACAGATACGCAGTATTTT. Translating gives CASSRGSSSTDTQYF.

This clone appeared a few times. This chain joins TRBV5-6 and TRBJ1-1; no clear D gene. The germline gives CDR1 SGHDT, CDR2 YYEEEE. V lost 4 bases, J lost 2 bases, and 12 bases lay in between. CDR3 size: 14 residues. This CDR3 is CASSGWAFNTEAFF. Written as DNA, the CDR3 is TGTGCCAGCAGCGGGTGGGCGTTCAACACTGAAGCTTTCTTT.

The chain combines TRBV2 with TRBJ2-3; tentatively, D is TRBD2 (6 bases). The CDR3 extends over 13 amino acids. Trimming left V 5 bases short and J 5 bases short, with 11 bases between. Germline V CDR1 and CDR2: SNHLY, FYNNEI. CDR3 residues: CASSYRERDTQYF. The CDR3 DNA reads as TGTGCCAGCAGTTACCGGGAGCGAGATACGCAGTATTTT.

The rearrangement joins TRBV9 to TRBJ2-1; 9 positions match TRBD1. Germline V gene sequence: CDR1 SGDLS, CDR2 YYNGEE. The CDR3 sequence is 16 residues long. Trimming took 0 bases from V and 7 from J; bases not matched to a gene: 8. Here the CDR3 reads CASSVATGGAGNEQFF. For the CDR3, the DNA is TGTGCCAGCAGCGTAGCTACAGGGGGCGCGGGAAATGAGCAGTTCTTC.

This rearrangement joins TRBV10-3 to TRBJ2-7, with 11 bases that match TRBD2. CDR1 ENHRY and CDR2 SYGVKD come from the germline V gene. The CDR3 totals 15 residues. V shed 3 bases and J 1 base; nucleotides not matched to a gene: 2. The chain's CDR3 is CAISDTSGRSYEQYF. CDR3 bases: TGTGCCATCAGTGATACTAGCGGGAGATCCTACGAGCAGTACTTC.

The CDR3 is CASSLDSPYNSPLHF. CDR3 bases: TGTGCCAGCAGTCTGGACAGCCCCTATAATTCACCCCTCCACTTT. This chain joins TRBV2 and TRBJ1-6; TRBD1 is a possible D gene (6 bases). Germline V CDR1 and CDR2: SNHLY, FYNNEI. V was trimmed by 5 bases and J by 2 bases, leaving 10 bases between them. The CDR3 loop spans 15 amino acids.

There are a few counts of this clone. The V gene is TRBV2, the J gene TRBJ1-2; tentative D call: TRBD1 (5 bases). Trimming left V 6 bases short and J 8 bases short, with 16 bases between. This CDR3 spans 13 amino acids. The germline V gene encodes CDR1 SNHLY and CDR2 FYNNEI. The CDR3 protein is CASSTRRAGGYTF. CDR3 nucleotide sequence: TGTGCCAGCAGCACGCGCAGGGCTGGAGGCTACACCTTC.

This clone was seen a few times. CDR3 in DNA: TGCGCCAGCAGCCAGGAGACTAGCGGGGCCTCCTACAATGAGCAGTTCTTC. Amino acids: CASSQETSGASYNEQFF. The chain recombines TRBV4-1 with TRBJ2-1, with 11 bases fitting TRBD2. The J segment lost 0 bases and the V segment lost 3 bases, leaving 4 bases of the junction unmatched. Germline CDR1 is MGHRA and CDR2 is YSYEKL. CDR3 size: 17 residues.

V is TRBV19 and J is TRBJ1-1; D call uncertain. Trimming left V 4 bases short and J 10 bases short, with 22 bases between. The germline V gene has CDR1 LNHDA and CDR2 SQIVND (reference sequence). The CDR3 is 15 residues long. CDR3 DNA sequence: TGTGCCAGTAGTAGAGATCGCCCGGCTAGGGAGGGAGCTTTCTTT. Protein product: CASSRDRPAREGAFF.

This clone was seen a few times. The chain combines TRBV2 with TRBJ1-5; 7 nucleotides agree with TRBD1. This CDR3 contains 13 residues. The germline V gene has CDR1 SNHLY and CDR2 FYNNEI. The J segment lost 7 bases and the V segment lost 6 bases, leaving 6 bases of the junction unmatched. The CDR3 protein is CASRRQGLQPQHF. CDR3 nucleotide sequence: TGTGCCAGCAGGCGACAGGGTTTACAGCCCCAGCATTTT.

The chain carries TRBV5-1 and TRBJ2-7; D possibly corresponds to TRBD1 (5 bases). The CDR3 is 14 residues long. Looked up from germline, CDR1 is SGHRS and CDR2 is YFSETQ. V was trimmed by 2 bases and J by 1 base, leaving 10 bases between them. The CDR3 bases are TGCGCCAGCAGCTTCAATCAGGGTTCCTACGAGCAGTACTTC. Translating it yields CASSFNQGSYEQYF. The full variable domain, completed using reference TRBV5-1 and TRBJ2-7, is KAGVTQTPRYLIKTRGQQVTLSCSPISGHRSVSWYQQTPGQGLQFLFEYFSETQRNKGNFPGRFSGRQFSNSRSEMNVSTLELGDSALYLCASSFNQGSYEQYFGPGTRLTVT.

As concerns this clone: The junction departs from the called germline gene at one end, perhaps through a read error. This rearrangement joins TRBV6-5 to TRBJ1-2; weak D call: TRBD1 (6 bases). CDR1 and CDR2 (germline): MNHEY, SVGAGI. The CDR3 has 14 residues. The CDR3 DNA is TGTGCCAGCAGTTACTCGCCAGGCATAGGGGACATCTTCTTC. It is translated as CASSYSPGIGDIFF.

V and J are TRBV28 and TRBJ1-6; TRBD1 matches at 7 bases. The V and J ends lost 4 bases and 7 bases, in that order; junction bases with no gene match: 7. Germline V CDR1 and CDR2: MDHEN, SYDVKM. The CDR3 totals 15 residues. CDR3 region: CASSSRTGLNSPLHF. CDR3 coding DNA: TGTGCCAGCAGTTCCAGGACAGGTTTAAATTCACCCCTCCACTTT.

The chain joins TRBV28 to TRBJ1-4; 10 bases agree with TRBD1. This CDR3 has 15 residues. The germline CDR1 and CDR2 sequences are MDHEN and SYDVKM. J gave up 4 bases and V 7 bases, and 6 bases lay outside the gene matches. The CDR3 region has the DNA TGTGCCAGCACGACAGGGGGCAATGGTAATGAAAAACTGTTTTTT. This codes for CASTTGGNGNEKLFF.

The chain couples TRBV7-9 to TRBJ1-5; 7 bases line up with TRBD1. CDR1 is SEHNR and CDR2 is FQNEAQ in the germline V gene (reference sequence). Unmatched junction bases numbered 0, after V lost 1 base and J lost 6 bases. This CDR3 has 13 amino acids. This CDR3 is CASSLGDSQPQHF. The DNA for the CDR3 is TGTGCCAGCAGCTTAGGGGACAGTCAGCCCCAGCATTTT.

The chain is built from TRBV9 and TRBJ2-3; D is uncertain. The CDR3 has 16 amino acids. V lost 2 bases, J lost 0 bases, and 13 bases lay in between. CDR1 and CDR2 (germline): SGDLS, YYNGEE. The CDR3 nucleotides are TGTGCCAGCAGCGTTTTCTTGGGCTCTAGCACAGATACGCAGTATTTT. This translates into CASSVFLGSSTDTQYF.

The chain joins TRBV5-1 to TRBJ1-2; 10 bases are a match to TRBD1. From germline, CDR1 is SGHRS and CDR2 YFSETQ. With 3 bases clipped from V and 8 bases from J, the junction kept 4 bases outside the gene matches. The CDR3 has 13 residues. The CDR3 region has the DNA TGCGCCAGCAGCTCGACAGGGGGCGAAGGCTACACCTTC. Amino acids: CASSSTGGEGYTF.

The rearrangement joins TRBV18 to TRBJ1-4; TRBD1 agrees at 7 bases. The CDR3 is 14 amino acids. CDR1 is KGHSH, CDR2 LQKENI, per germline. V trimming: 6 bases; J trimming: 8 bases; junction bases outside the gene matches: 9. The CDR3 region has the DNA TGTGCCAGCTCCCGAGGACAGGAGGGGGAAAAACTGTTTTTT. Its protein product is CASSRGQEGEKLFF.

The chain links TRBV7-2 to TRBJ1-1; D call uncertain. Trimming removed 5 bases from V and 0 bases from J, with 7 bases in between. The CDR3 is 13 residues long. The germline V gene has CDR1 SGHTA and CDR2 FQGNSA. DNA for the CDR3: TGTGCCAGCAGCAATCAAATGAACACTGAAGCTTTCTTT. It specifies CASSNQMNTEAFF.

CDR3 amino acids: CASSKGQREVDADTQYF. For the CDR3, the DNA is TGTGCCAGCAGCAAAGGACAGCGGGAGGTCGATGCAGATACGCAGTATTTT. V and J are TRBV21-1 and TRBJ2-3; the table gives TRBD2 as D, unverified against the DNA. TRBV21-1 is a documented pseudogene. This CDR3 region has 17 residues.